This TCR beta chain was sequenced in a study of blood T cell repertoires in COVID-19. Study details: COVID-19 samples, acute and convalescent, were from the United States, Italy and Spain. T cells, B-cell-depleted T cells, or PBMCs supplied cDNA or gDNA.

Trimming took 3 bases from V and 4 from J, leaving 11 bases between them. Germline V gives CDR1 SGHNT, CDR2 YYREEE (reference sequence). The length of the CDR3 is 14 residues. Authors' analysis steps: Reference gene primer amplification gave nucleated cell count estimates. The repertoire was sequenced with immunoSEQ multiplex PCR; TCRdb's copy has only in-frame clones and lacks some. That table supplies the V and J calls and clone size; D and trimming were determined from the DNA. The sample yields some 270,000 clones, roughly 85% seen once. Sequencing was performed on peripheral blood. This chain uses TRBV5-4 with TRBJ2-1; no reliable D call. The clonotype was recovered from a woman aged 70-85 years with acute or convalescent COVID-19. The CDR3 bases are TGTGCCAGCAGCTCTTTTTCCACTTACAATGAGCAGTTCTTC. Translated: CASSSFSTYNEQFF.